This TCR beta chain was found in a study of response to subunit inactivated influenza vaccine. Study-level results: T cells newly recruited by each seasonal influenza vaccination are few, the authors suggested.

TCRdb re-called the RT-PCR reads through MiXCR, storing one row per CDR3 protein. The table shows under 800,000 distinct CDR3 sequences, with roughly 14% occurring only once. In the case of this clonotype: Its antigen is not identified.

V lost 4 bases and J 0 bases, leaving 10 bases between the germline ends. Germline CDR1 is LNHDA and CDR2 is SQIVND (reference sequence). The CDR3 has 16 amino acids. This specimen consisted of PBMCs from blood, obtained around two weeks before vaccination. The receptor comes from a man aged 50 to 59 who received an inactivated influenza vaccine. J is TRBJ1-6 and V is TRBV19; the D is unclear. The DNA of the CDR3 is TGTGCCAGTAGTACGGCAGGAAACTCCTATAATTCACCCCTCCACTTT. Its protein is CASSTAGNSYNSPLHF. The whole variable domain, remainder taken from reference TRBV19 and TRBJ1-6, is DGGITQSPKYLFRKEGQNVTLSCEQNLNHDAMYWYRQDPGQGLRLIYYSQIVNDFQKGDIAEGYSVSREKKESFPLTVTSAQKNPTAFYLCASSTAGNSYNSPLHFGNGTRLTVT.